The entry below describes one TCR beta chain. What it recognizes is unknown. The CDR3 sequence is 18 residues long. Trimming cost V 2 bases and J 0 bases; bases outside gene matches: 9. CDR1 and CDR2 (germline): SGHVS, FNYEAQ. This specimen comes from a study of shared clonotypes between healthy human individuals. General observations from the study: Some naive CD4 clonotypes, roughly 5%, turned up in common across four donors.

Several immunoSEQ plates held equal portions of the genomic DNA taken from each subset. TCRdb's table, derived via immunoSEQ multiplex PCR, lists solely in-frame clones and lacks some. Among approximately 1.4 million clones listed, approximately 98% were seen once. The receptor's source is a young man in good health. The specimen sequenced was naive CD4+ T cells sorted from blood. Subset specified: CD45RA+ positively selected. This chain links TRBV7-6 with TRBJ1-5; 8 bases align to TRBD1. This CDR3 reads CASSLSPPGQGSNQPQHF. CDR3 sequence (DNA): TGTGCCAGCAGCTTATCTCCCCCCGGACAGGGTAGCAATCAGCCCCAGCATTTT. Full variable domain (missing parts from reference TRBV7-6 and TRBJ1-5): GAGVSQSPRYKVTKRGQDVALRCDPISGHVSLYWYRQALGQGPEFLTYFNYEAQQDKSGLPNDRFSAERPEGSISTLTIQRTEQRDSAMYRCASSLSPPGQGSNQPQHFGDGTRLSIL.